The clone carrying this T cell receptor beta chain was recorded a few times. Its antigen remains unknown. The sample is drawn from a study of T cell responses to AZD1222 COVID-19 vaccine. Study findings and constraints: The repertoires were collected only after the peak T cell response.

Profiling relied on immunoSEQ multiplex PCR, and the TCRdb table lists in-frame clones only, not all of them. The table has some 150,000 clones, about 91% seen once. Germline CDR1 SGHNT, CDR2 YENEEA. The length of the CDR3 is 17 residues. J lost 7 bases, V lost 1 base, and 12 bases had no gene match. The TCR comes from an adult in good health. The J gene is TRBJ2-7, the V gene TRBV11-3, with TRBD1 matching over 11 bases. Material: peripheral blood, obtained on day 0 of MenACWY control vaccination. The CDR3 DNA is TGTGCCAGCAGCTTAGGGCATGGAGGACAGGGGGCGGGAGAGCAGTACTTC. Translating gives CASSLGHGGQGAGEQYF.